Presented here are 32 T cell receptor beta chains from one specimen sequenced in a study of blood T cell repertoires in COVID-19. Only in-frame clones appear in the TCRdb table, and some are missing; sequencing was by immunoSEQ multiplex PCR. The data hold 290,000 or so clones, with 91% observed a single time. The sequenced sample consisted of peripheral blood. Receptors originate from a woman between 25 and 40 years old with COVID-19, enrolled during active disease.

Only one count was recorded for this clone. The chain joins TRBV3-1 (or the pseudogene TRBV3-2) to TRBJ1-5; D is unresolved. This CDR3 is 13 amino acids long. The V and J ends lost 1 base and 5 bases respectively, with 6 bases between them. Germline V gives CDR1 LGHDT, CDR2 YNNKEL (reference sequence). CDR3 sequence (DNA): TGTGCCAGCAGCCAAGGTATCCATCAGCCCCAGCATTTT. Its translation is CASSQGIHQPQHF.

V is TRBV28 and J is TRBJ1-2; D remains ambiguous. This CDR3 is 13 amino acids long. Germline CDR1 MDHEN, CDR2 SYDVKM. Trimming shortened V by 4 bases and J by 2 bases, and 8 bases separated the two germline ends. This CDR3 reads CASSYAANYGYTF. In DNA, the CDR3 is TGTGCCAGCAGTTATGCGGCCAACTATGGCTACACCTTC.

This clone was detected only a few times. V is TRBV19 and J is TRBJ2-5; 14 bases match TRBD2. Germline values: CDR1 LNHDA, CDR2 SQIVND (reference sequence). V lost 5 bases to trimming and J lost 5 bases; unmatched junction nucleotides: 16. The CDR3 runs 19 residues. The CDR3 DNA reads TGTGCCAGTAGTCACGCTCCCGGGACTAGCGGGAGTCGAGGGGAGACCCAGTACTTC. Its translation: CASSHAPGTSGSRGETQYF.

The CDR3 DNA sequence: TGTGCCAGCAGCCTTGACAGGGATCCTACCGGGGAGCTGTTTTTT. Amino acid sequence: CASSLDRDPTGELFF. V usage is TRBV6-5 and J usage is TRBJ2-2; 7 nucleotides agree with TRBD1. Germline V gene sequence: CDR1 MNHEY, CDR2 SVGAGI. CDR3 length equals 15 residues. With V trimmed by 6 bases and J by 5 bases, 9 bases remained unmatched.

V usage is TRBV28 and J usage is TRBJ2-3; D call uncertain. V lost 10 bases, J lost 0 bases, and 8 bases lay in between. Per germline, CDR1 MDHEN and CDR2 SYDVKM. The CDR3 totals 12 residues. CDR3 protein: CATVASTDTQYF. The CDR3 nucleotides read TGTGCCACAGTAGCTAGCACAGATACGCAGTATTTT.

V usage is TRBV7-9 and J usage is TRBJ2-3; TRBD1 matches at 8 bases. V was clipped by 5 bases and J by 2 bases; unmatched bases: 9. The V gene's germline CDR1 is SEHNR and CDR2 FQNEAQ (reference sequence). The CDR3 sequence is 16 residues long. CDR3 sequence reads: CASSPPGTGLTDTQYF. The CDR3 DNA is TGTGCCAGCAGCCCGCCCGGGACAGGACTCACAGATACGCAGTATTTT.

The genes are TRBV2 and TRBJ2-3; TRBD1 is a possible D gene (5 bases). This CDR3 spans 12 amino acids. V gave up 9 bases and J gave up 1 base, with 8 bases separating them. Looked up from germline, CDR1 is SNHLY and CDR2 is FYNNEI. CDR3 sequence (DNA): TGTGCCAGTGGGGCGGGCACAGATACGCAGTATTTT. It is translated as CASGAGTDTQYF.

The chain recombines TRBV5-1 with TRBJ2-2; 8 bases are a match to TRBD1. V lost 1 base, J lost 4 bases, and 3 bases stayed unmatched. The CDR3 has 15 residues. CDR1 SGHRS and CDR2 YFSETQ come from the germline V gene. The CDR3 here is CASSLFRGPTGELFF. CDR3 bases: TGCGCCAGCAGCTTGTTCAGGGGGCCCACCGGGGAGCTGTTTTTT.

CDR3 sequence: CATSVRQGYEQYF. DNA of the CDR3: TGTGCCACCAGCGTCCGACAGGGCTACGAGCAGTACTTC. The chain couples TRBV15 to TRBJ2-7; 7 bases align to TRBD1. CDR3 length: 13 amino acids. Germline V gene lookup returns CDR1 LNHNV and CDR2 YYDKDF (reference sequence). The ends lost 5 bases at V and 3 bases at J; junction bases unmatched: 4.

In this sample, this clone turned up a few times. V gene TRBV30 combines with J gene TRBJ2-5; 7 bases fit TRBD2. Trimming took 6 bases from V and 5 from J; bases not matched to a gene: 9. The V gene's germline CDR1 is GTSNPN and CDR2 SVGIG (reference sequence). The CDR3 is made up of 13 amino acids. In DNA form, the CDR3 reads TGTGCCTGTATCCCGGGGGGTCCCGAGACCCAGTACTTC. Translated: CACIPGGPETQYF.

The V and J genes are TRBV19 and TRBJ1-4; 8 nucleotides match TRBD1. Trimming removed 5 bases from V and 7 bases from J; junction bases left unmatched: 9. The germline gives CDR1 LNHDA, CDR2 SQIVND (reference sequence). There are 15 residues in the CDR3. The CDR3 here is CASSPRQGRVEKLFF. The DNA of the CDR3 is TGTGCCAGTAGTCCCCGACAGGGGAGAGTTGAAAAACTGTTTTTT.

The chain is built from TRBV25-1 and TRBJ2-2; D perhaps matches TRBD2 (7 bases). The ends were cut back, 3 bases at V and 5 bases at J, with 13 bases in the middle. Germline values: CDR1 MGHDK, CDR2 SYGVNS. The CDR3 consists of 15 residues. CDR3 sequence: CASSDGGPGTGELFF. The CDR3 DNA is TGTGCCAGCAGTGACGGGGGGCCGGGGACCGGGGAGCTGTTTTTT.

This chain connects TRBV10-1 to TRBJ2-6, with D possibly being TRBD1 (6 bases). Germline V gives CDR1 WNHNN, CDR2 SYGVQD (reference sequence). The CDR3 length is 20 residues. Between the trimmed V and J ends, which lost 3 bases and 0 bases, there was a span of 21 bases. CDR3: CASSEGSPARGYSGANVLTF. The CDR3, as DNA: TGCGCCAGCAGTGAAGGGTCCCCAGCGAGGGGGTACTCTGGGGCCAACGTCCTGACTTTC.

The chain has TRBV29-1 and TRBJ2-5; 10 bases are shared with TRBD2. The CDR3 is 14 amino acids. The V gene end was trimmed by 4 bases and the J gene end by 5 bases; junction bases not matched to a gene: 7. Looked up from germline, CDR1 is SQVTM and CDR2 is ANQGSEA. CDR3 coding DNA: TGCAGCGTTGTGTCTAGCGGGAGATGGGAGACCCAGTACTTC. Its protein product is CSVVSSGRWETQYF.

The chain couples TRBV6-5 to TRBJ1-1, with TRBD1 as a possible D gene (6 bases). CDR1 and CDR2 (germline): MNHEY, SVGAGI. The CDR3 consists of 11 residues. Trimming cost V 7 bases and J 12 bases, with 15 bases left between them. CDR3 loop: CASITGTRTFF. The CDR3 DNA reads TGTGCCAGCATAACCGGGACAAGAACTTTCTTT.

V and J are TRBV7-2 and TRBJ2-5; perhaps TRBD1 as D (5 bases). The V gene lost 5 bases and the J gene lost 2 bases, with 12 bases spanning the gap. Germline CDR1 SGHTA, CDR2 FQGNSA. CDR3 length: 14 residues. CDR3 residues: CASSPRAGQETQYF. DNA for the CDR3: TGTGCCAGCAGCCCGCGTGCAGGGCAAGAGACCCAGTACTTC.

This chain joins TRBV5-6 and TRBJ2-2; D is possibly TRBD2 (5 bases). Germline V gene data show CDR1 as SGHDT and CDR2 as YYEEEE. The CDR3 spans 16 residues. The V gene lost 0 bases and the J gene lost 3 bases, with 12 bases spanning the gap. CDR3 coding DNA: TGTGCCAGCAGCTTGGACCTGAACGGGGACACCGGGGAGCTGTTTTTT. Protein: CASSLDLNGDTGELFF.

The genes are TRBV5-4 and TRBJ1-2, with a weak D call TRBD1 (6 bases). Germline V gene lookup returns CDR1 SGHNT and CDR2 YYREEE (reference sequence). The CDR3 loop spans 16 amino acids. V shed 6 bases and J shed 3 bases, with 21 bases lying between them. CDR3 coding DNA: TGTGCCAGCACCCCACGGCCCCGCGGGGGCGACTATGGCTACACCTTC. It translates to CASTPRPRGGDYGYTF.

The chain employs TRBV7-9 and TRBJ1-2; D gene ambiguous. Germline V gene lookup returns CDR1 SEHNR and CDR2 FQNEAQ (reference sequence). Trimming pared 2 bases from V and 0 bases from J, leaving 16 bases between. The CDR3 is 17 amino acids. The CDR3, as DNA: TGTGCCAGCAGCTTATCGGGATCTCCACTAGCTAACTATGGCTACACCTTC. Translating it yields CASSLSGSPLANYGYTF.

This chain joins TRBV5-1 and TRBJ2-1, with TRBD2 matching over 9 bases. This CDR3 has 18 residues. Germline-derived CDR1 and CDR2 are SGHRS and YFSETQ. Trimming at V came to 1 base and at J to 3 bases, leaving 11 bases not matched to a gene. The CDR3 sequence is CASSLRPAETSGYNEQFF. CDR3 bases: TGCGCCAGCAGCTTGAGGCCTGCCGAGACTAGCGGCTACAATGAGCAGTTCTTC. Combining the CDR3 with reference TRBV5-1 and TRBJ2-1 gives the whole variable domain KAGVTQTPRYLIKTRGQQVTLSCSPISGHRSVSWYQQTPGQGLQFLFEYFSETQRNKGNFPGRFSGRQFSNSRSEMNVSTLELGDSALYLCASSLRPAETSGYNEQFFGPGTRLTVL.

The V and J genes are TRBV10-2 and TRBJ2-1; 7 bases agree with TRBD1. The CDR3 length is 14 residues. The ends lost 2 bases at V and 4 bases at J; junction bases unmatched: 2. Germline V gives CDR1 WSHSY, CDR2 SAAADI. The CDR3 is CASSEMGQYNEQFF. DNA of the CDR3: TGCGCCAGCAGTGAGATGGGACAGTACAATGAGCAGTTCTTC.

The chain couples TRBV20-1 to TRBJ1-2; maybe TRBD1 (6 bases). V lost 3 bases and J 8 bases, leaving 16 bases between the germline ends. This CDR3 has 13 amino acids. Germline CDR1 and CDR2: DFQATT and SNEGSKA (reference sequence). Here the CDR3 reads CSASTQGPGGYTF. CDR3 nucleotides: TGCAGTGCTAGTACCCAGGGGCCGGGGGGCTACACCTTC.

The V call is TRBV9, the J call TRBJ1-3, with D maybe TRBD1 (5 bases). The CDR3 consists of 15 residues. Germline loops: CDR1 SGDLS, CDR2 YYNGEE. Between the trimmed V and J ends, which lost 2 bases and 3 bases, there was a span of 12 bases. CDR3 sequence: CASSVGGIGGNTIYF. The CDR3 bases are TGTGCCAGCAGCGTCGGGGGGATAGGTGGAAACACCATATATTTT.

The chain links TRBV30 to TRBJ1-1, with 10 positions matching TRBD1. The CDR3 spans 13 residues. The germline CDR1 and CDR2 sequences are GTSNPN and SVGIG (reference sequence). V lost 7 bases and J lost 10; bases outside the gene matches: 12. CDR3 sequence: CALSVPGQGRAFF. The DNA for the CDR3 is TGTGCCTTGTCCGTTCCGGGACAGGGGAGAGCTTTCTTT.

V and J are TRBV3-1 (or the pseudogene TRBV3-2) and TRBJ2-2; D possibly corresponds to TRBD1 (5 bases). Germline CDR1 reads LGHDT; CDR2 reads YNNKEL (reference sequence). V lost 1 base and J lost 6, with 6 bases in between. CDR3 length equals 13 residues. The CDR3 reads CASSQGTSGELFF. CDR3 coding DNA: TGTGCCAGCAGCCAAGGGACATCCGGGGAGCTGTTTTTT.

The gene calls are TRBV29-1 and TRBJ2-5; maybe TRBD1 (5 bases). Germline V gene data show CDR1 as SQVTM and CDR2 as ANQGSEA. Trimming pared 6 bases from V and 4 bases from J, leaving 12 bases between. There are 12 residues in the CDR3. The CDR3 loop is CSVQGDGETQYF. CDR3 nucleotides: TGCAGCGTCCAGGGTGATGGAGAGACCCAGTACTTC.

This chain joins TRBV10-2 and TRBJ2-1; 10 bases are a match to TRBD2. Unmatched junction bases numbered 6, after V lost 5 bases and J lost 8 bases. From germline, CDR1 is WSHSY and CDR2 SAAADI. CDR3 length: 14 residues. CDR3: CASSLSGRADEQFF. CDR3 nucleotide sequence: TGCGCCAGCAGTTTAAGCGGGAGGGCGGATGAGCAGTTCTTC.

The rearrangement uses TRBV11-2 and TRBJ1-6; 10 nucleotides agree with TRBD1. Trimming at V came to 4 bases and at J to 9 bases, leaving 0 bases not matched to a gene. CDR1 and CDR2 (germline): SGHAT, FQNNGV. CDR3 size: 13 residues. The CDR3 DNA follows: TGTGCCAGCAGCTGGGACAGGGGTTCACCCCTCCACTTT. Translation: CASSWDRGSPLHF.

The chain uses TRBV10-3 and TRBJ1-2, with no clear D. The V gene's germline CDR1 is ENHRY and CDR2 SYGVKD. CDR3 length: 12 amino acids. V was cut by 3 bases and J by 2 bases, with 4 bases left in between. The CDR3 DNA sequence: TGTGCCATCAGTGACGGGAACTATGGCTACACCTTC. As protein: CAISDGNYGYTF.

The chain employs TRBV2 and TRBJ2-1; perhaps TRBD2 as D (6 bases). This CDR3 has 16 residues. Trimming stripped 8 bases from V and 5 bases from J, with 22 bases between. Germline CDR1 and CDR2: SNHLY and FYNNEI. The CDR3 sequence is CASLLLSAGINNEQFF. CDR3 DNA: TGTGCCAGCCTCCTACTCTCGGCGGGGATAAACAATGAGCAGTTCTTC.

The chain is built from TRBV11-3 and TRBJ2-1; TRBD2 agrees at 9 bases. After removal of 0 bases from V and 8 bases from J, the junction contained 8 bases not matched to a gene. Per the germline V gene, CDR1 is SGHNT and CDR2 is YENEEA. The CDR3 has 16 amino acids. CDR3 in amino acids: CASSLEGSGRVDEQFF. The CDR3 DNA reads TGTGCCAGCAGCTTAGAGGGTAGCGGGAGAGTGGATGAGCAGTTCTTC.

V is TRBV30 and J is TRBJ1-2; TRBD1 matches at 11 bases. CDR1 GTSNPN and CDR2 SVGIG come from the germline V gene (reference sequence). This CDR3 has 15 residues. V lost 8 bases, J lost 4 bases, and 12 bases stayed unmatched. The CDR3 coding sequence is TGTGCCGGTCGAAGGGGACAGGGGGAAGGCTATGGCTACACCTTC. This encodes CAGRRGQGEGYGYTF. Filled out from reference TRBV30 and TRBJ1-2, the complete variable domain reads SQTIHQWPATLVQPVGSPLSLECTVEGTSNPNLYWYRQAAGRGLQLLFYSVGIGQISSEVPQNLSASRPQDRQFILSSKKLLLSDSGFYLCAGRRGQGEGYGYTFGSGTRLTVV.